The 7 T cell receptor beta chains reported below all come from one sample, sequenced in a study of T cell responses to AZD1222 COVID-19 vaccine. Only in-frame clones appear in the TCRdb table, and some are missing; sequencing was by immunoSEQ multiplex PCR. The sample has approximately 120,000 clones, about 87% seen once. Sequences were derived from peripheral blood, sampled on day 0 of AZD1222 vaccination. Receptor source: an adult in good health.

This clone occurred a few times. The rearrangement uses TRBV28 and TRBJ1-5, with TRBD1 matching 8 bases. Germline assignment: CDR1 MDHEN and CDR2 SYDVKM. The length of the CDR3 is 16 residues. After removal of 6 bases from V and 2 bases from J, the junction contained 9 bases not matched to a gene. The CDR3 DNA follows: TGTGCCAGCAGCCCGCCTCCGGGACAGGGCAATCAGCCCCAGCATTTT. This gives the protein CASSPPPGQGNQPQHF.

The CDR3 spells CASSYAGTGGAYEQYF. The CDR3 nucleotides are TGTGCCAGCAGCTACGCCGGGACAGGGGGCGCCTACGAGCAGTACTTC. V gene TRBV13 combines with J gene TRBJ2-7; TRBD1 matches at 12 bases. The length of the CDR3 is 16 residues. Looked up from germline, CDR1 is PRHDT and CDR2 is FYEKMQ (reference sequence). With 4 bases clipped from V and 2 bases from J, the junction kept 6 bases outside the gene matches.

The chain recombines TRBV12-3 or TRBV12-4 with TRBJ2-3; no definite D call. Trimming cost V 3 bases and J 6 bases, with 7 bases left between them. CDR3 size: 12 residues. Here the CDR3 DNA reads TGTGCCAGCAGTTTTGTGCCGGATACGCAGTATTTT. Translation: CASSFVPDTQYF.

The rearrangement links TRBV5-1 to TRBJ2-3; tentative D call: TRBD1 (6 bases). This CDR3 comprises 16 residues. Germline CDR1 and CDR2: SGHRS and YFSETQ. V gave up 4 bases and J gave up 3 bases, with 18 bases separating them. In DNA, the CDR3 is TGCGCCAGCAGCATTGGGCAGGGGCCCCCTACAGATACGCAGTATTTT. This encodes CASSIGQGPPTDTQYF.

The V call is TRBV19, the J call TRBJ1-1; D might be TRBD1 (5 bases). V was cut by 6 bases and J by 0 bases, with 8 bases left in between. CDR1 is LNHDA, CDR2 SQIVND, per germline (reference sequence). This CDR3 is built from 13 residues. The CDR3 spells CASRWGMNTEAFF. CDR3 nucleotides: TGTGCCAGTAGATGGGGGATGAACACTGAAGCTTTCTTT.

The V call is TRBV2, the J call TRBJ2-3, with TRBD2 matching over 10 bases. CDR1 and CDR2 (germline): SNHLY, FYNNEI. J gave up 4 bases and V 8 bases, and 9 bases lay outside the gene matches. The CDR3 sequence is 15 residues long. The DNA of the CDR3 is TGTGCCAGCGTCGGGCTAGCGGGAGCCCCAGATACGCAGTATTTT. It codes for CASVGLAGAPDTQYF.

CDR3 sequence: CASSFGAAGRSETQYF. The DNA for the CDR3 is TGTGCCAGCAGCTTCGGGGCAGCCGGGAGGTCGGAGACCCAGTACTTC. The J gene is TRBJ2-5, the V gene TRBV6-6, with 7 bases matching TRBD2. V was pared by 6 bases and J by 5 bases, with 15 bases of the junction left unmatched. The CDR3 length is 16 residues. CDR1 and CDR2 from the germline V gene are MNHNY and SVGAGI (reference sequence).